The rows below give T cell receptor beta chains drawn from one sample of a study of control samples from healthy donors and cancer patients. Some clones are missing from TCRdb's copy, which holds only in-frame ones; the method was immunoSEQ multiplex PCR. The profile covers fewer than 90,000 clones, with 94% appearing a single time and 6% to 8% taken by the ten largest. The specimen was blood. All receptors derive from a woman between 35 and 50 years old in good health. Both conserved end residues are part of each CDR3. A D gene is named only where the DNA matches it firmly. Clone size appears in some rows only: once, few, many, or a class for an expanded clone.

length,size,J,D,V,DNA,CDR3
17,-,TRBJ1-4,-,TRBV4-3,TGCGCCAGCAGCCAAGATCAACCCCTGGTTGGGCATGAAAAACTGTTTTTT,CASSQDQPLVGHEKLFF
14,-,TRBJ1-1,-,TRBV3-1/TRBV3-2,TGTGCCAGCAGCCGTGAGGAGATGAACACTGAAGCTTTCTTT,CASSREEMNTEAFF
14,once,TRBJ2-2,-,TRBV18,TGTGCCAGCCTGCCCGGCTTGAACACCGGGGAGCTGTTTTTT,CASLPGLNTGELFF
12,-,TRBJ2-2,-,TRBV10-1,TGCGCCAGCAGTCCCAACACCGGGGAGCTGTTTTTT,CASSPNTGELFF
14,-,TRBJ2-3,-,TRBV7-3,TGTGCCAGCGAGCAGGTGGCTAGCACAGATACGCAGTATTTT,CASEQVASTDTQYF
15,-,TRBJ2-5,-,TRBV4-1,TGCGCCAGCAGCCAAGACGCAGGGGCCGGAGAGACCCAGTACTTC,CASSQDAGAGETQYF
17,-,TRBJ2-1,-,TRBV9,TGTGCCAGCAGCTCAGTAGTGGACAGTCAAGCCGCATTTGAGCAGTTCTTC,CASSSVVDSQAAFEQFF
14,-,TRBJ1-2,TRBD1,TRBV27,TGTGCCAGCAGTTGGACAGGGGACCCCTATGGCTACACCTTC,CASSWTGDPYGYTF
16,-,TRBJ2-2,-,TRBV21-1,TGTGCCAGCACAGGGGGAACTAGCTCCTCACCCGGGGAGCTGTTTTTT,CASTGGTSSSPGELFF
16,-,TRBJ2-1,TRBD2,TRBV14,TGTGCCAGCAGCCATTGGGGCGGGAGCTCCTACAATGAGCAGTTCTTC,CASSHWGGSSYNEQFF
15,once,TRBJ2-7,-,TRBV5-4,TGTGCCAGCAGCTCCGCCAGCACCAGCTCCTACGAGCAGTACTTC,CASSSASTSSYEQYF
13,-,TRBJ2-7,-,TRBV6-5,TGTGCCAGCAGAGGACAGTCAGCCTACGAGCAGTACTTC,CASRGQSAYEQYF
15,-,TRBJ1-2,TRBD1,TRBV14,TGTGCCAGCAGCCAAGGGACAGGACCGGGCTATGGCTACACCTTC,CASSQGTGPGYGYTF
15,-,TRBJ2-1,-,TRBV18,TGTGCCAGCCGGGCCCGTGCGGGTGTACACAATGAGCAGTTCTTC,CASRARAGVHNEQFF
15,-,TRBJ2-2,TRBD2,TRBV5-1,TGCGCCAGCAGCTTGGTAGCGGGGGAAACCGGGGAGCTGTTTTTT,CASSLVAGETGELFF
13,-,TRBJ2-7,-,TRBV7-3,TGTGCCAGCAGTTCGGATGGTTCCTACGAGCAGTACTTC,CASSSDGSYEQYF
16,-,TRBJ2-7,-,TRBV3-1/TRBV3-2,TGTGCCAGCAGCCAAGATATTGGCGGATGGGGCTACGAGCAGTACTTC,CASSQDIGGWGYEQYF
15,-,TRBJ2-7,-,TRBV10-2,TGCGCCAGCAGGGGTGTAGCAGGGTTAAAGAACGAGCAGTACTTC,CASRGVAGLKNEQYF
15,-,TRBJ1-6,TRBD1,TRBV19,TGTGCCAGTAGTATGGGACAGAGCACCAATTCACCCCTCCACTTT,CASSMGQSTNSPLHF
13,-,TRBJ2-2,-,TRBV20-1,TGCAGTGCTAGTTGGTTGCAGACCGGGGAGCTGTTTTTT,CSASWLQTGELFF
13,-,TRBJ1-5,TRBD1,TRBV7-8,TGTGCCACCCGGACAGGCCCCCGTCAGCCCCAGCATTTT,CATRTGPRQPQHF
12,few,TRBJ2-3,-,TRBV12-3/TRBV12-4,TGTGCCAGCAGGTCAGCGGGAGATACGCAGTATTTT,CASRSAGDTQYF
15,-,TRBJ2-1,-,TRBV5-4,TGTGCCAGCAGCTTGGTACCAGGGGCGCTTGGTGAGCAGTTCTTC,CASSLVPGALGEQFF
16,-,TRBJ2-1,-,TRBV4-2,TGTGCCAGCAGCCAAGACGGGGGACCGATCTACAATGAGCAGTTCTTC,CASSQDGGPIYNEQFF
13,-,TRBJ1-2,TRBD1,TRBV10-1,TGCGCCAGCAGTGACCAGACAGGGAATGGCTACACCTTC,CASSDQTGNGYTF
15,-,TRBJ2-2,-,TRBV3-1/TRBV3-2,TGTGCCAGCAGCCAAGACACTCAGGGGATCCGGGAGCTGTTTTTT,CASSQDTQGIRELFF
13,few,TRBJ2-3,-,TRBV19,TGTGCCAGTAGTATAGTCCCCGCAGATACGCAGTATTTT,CASSIVPADTQYF
15,-,TRBJ1-1,-,TRBV4-3,TGCGCCAGCAGCCAAGATTTACAGGGTATCACTGAAGCTTTCTTT,CASSQDLQGITEAFF
14,-,TRBJ2-2,-,TRBV27,TGTGCCAGCAGTCTCCTCGCTCACCCCGGGGAGCTGTTTTTT,CASSLLAHPGELFF
13,-,TRBJ1-1,-,TRBV12-3/TRBV12-4,TGTGCCAGCAGCCTCGACGCGGTCGCTGAAGCTTTCTTT,CASSLDAVAEAFF
15,-,TRBJ2-3,-,TRBV11-3,TGTGCCAGCAGCTTACTTCGGACAGGCACAGATACGCAGTATTTT,CASSLLRTGTDTQYF
12,-,TRBJ2-3,-,TRBV6-5,TGTGCCAGCAGTTACTCCCGGGATACGCAGTATTTT,CASSYSRDTQYF
15,once,TRBJ2-3,-,TRBV7-9,TGTGCCAGCAGCTGGGGGTCAGGGATCACAGATACGCAGTATTTT,CASSWGSGITDTQYF
13,-,TRBJ1-4,-,TRBV18,TGTGCCAGCTCATCCGGGACCTTTGAAAAACTGTTTTTT,CASSSGTFEKLFF
15,-,TRBJ1-4,-,TRBV5-4,TGTGCCAGCAGCCCCGACAGGTCATCGCCTGAAAAACTGTTTTTT,CASSPDRSSPEKLFF
14,-,TRBJ1-1,-,TRBV29-1,TGCAGCGTTGACCTGAGCAGGCTGAACACTGAAGCTTTCTTT,CSVDLSRLNTEAFF
14,once,TRBJ1-1,-,TRBV9,TGTGCCAGCAGCGTCCACCTCGGGAACACTGAAGCTTTCTTT,CASSVHLGNTEAFF
16,-,TRBJ2-6,-,TRBV11-2,TGTGCCAGCAGCTTGAGGGCCCGCTCTGGGGCCAACGTCCTGACTTTC,CASSLRARSGANVLTF